Listed below are T cell receptor beta chains from one sample, sequenced in a study of identical twins. Using its own MiXCR run on the 5' RACE reads, TCRdb lists one record per CDR3 protein. This table has 1.5 million to 2 million distinct CDR3 sequences, about 32% appearing once. Material for sequencing was cord blood. Receptors originate from a newborn girl in good health. The CDR3 runs from the conserved cysteine through the conserved F or W.

v_call: TRBV14; cdr3_aa: CASSRDPRIYEQYF
v_call: TRBV6-6; cdr3_aa: CASSRPRGGVGIQYF
v_call: TRBV7-2; cdr3_aa: CASSLAGTKMSLNSPLHF
v_call: TRBV6-6; cdr3_aa: CASSASPGAMGSPLHF
v_call: TRBV27; cdr3_aa: CASRHTGGHEQFF
v_call: TRBV5-4; cdr3_aa: CASSLERWGQLYGYTF
v_call: TRBV9; cdr3_aa: CASSVGYGSTEAFF
v_call: TRBV27; cdr3_aa: CASSFPGGTGELFF
v_call: TRBV11-2; cdr3_aa: CASSYLDRVNEKLFF
v_call: TRBV10-3; cdr3_aa: CAINRGPYNEQFF
v_call: TRBV6-5; cdr3_aa: CASSYVGGDRGGRGYTF
v_call: TRBV5-1; cdr3_aa: CASSLNGSLVETQYF
v_call: TRBV12-3/TRBV12-4; cdr3_aa: CASSPGSSSGFPYEQYF
v_call: TRBV4-2; cdr3_aa: CASSQDFGPPGDGYTF
v_call: TRBV20-1; cdr3_aa: CSGGSYNEQFF
v_call: TRBV2; cdr3_aa: CASSRQGARGEKLFF